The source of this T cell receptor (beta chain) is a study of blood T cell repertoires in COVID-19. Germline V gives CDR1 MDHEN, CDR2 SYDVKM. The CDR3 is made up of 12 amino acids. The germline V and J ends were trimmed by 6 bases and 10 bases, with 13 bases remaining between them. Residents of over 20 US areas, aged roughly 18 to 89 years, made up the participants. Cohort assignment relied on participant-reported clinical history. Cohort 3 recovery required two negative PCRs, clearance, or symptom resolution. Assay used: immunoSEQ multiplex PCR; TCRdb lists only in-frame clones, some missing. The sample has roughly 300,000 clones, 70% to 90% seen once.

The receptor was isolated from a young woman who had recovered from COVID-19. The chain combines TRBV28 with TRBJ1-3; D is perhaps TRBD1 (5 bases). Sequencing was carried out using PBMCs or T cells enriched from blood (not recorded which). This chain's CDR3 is CASRLKGRTIYF. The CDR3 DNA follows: TGTGCCAGCAGGCTGAAGGGGCGAACCATATATTTT.